These T cell receptor beta chains were read from a single sample in a study of control samples from healthy donors and cancer patients. Profiling relied on immunoSEQ multiplex PCR, and the TCRdb table lists in-frame clones only, not all of them. The sample has fewer than 200,000 clones; approximately 94% are singletons. Sequences were obtained from blood. The source is a man aged 25-45 years in good health. Each CDR3 is given with its conserved first and last residue. Each record gives: V gene, clone size, D gene, J gene, CDR3 DNA, CDR3 protein. D genes are given only for firm matches. Rows may omit the clone size; those that give it use once, few, many or a size class.

v_gene: TRBV5-6; abundance: -; d_gene: -; j_gene: TRBJ1-1; CDR3nt: TGTGCCAGCAGCTTTTTAGCGCGGAGGGACACTGAAGCTTTCTTT; CDR3aa: CASSFLARRDTEAFF
v_gene: TRBV2; abundance: once; d_gene: -; j_gene: TRBJ1-1; CDR3nt: TGTGCCAGCAGGAGGGACCTTTCGGACACTGAAGCTTTCTTT; CDR3aa: CASRRDLSDTEAFF
v_gene: TRBV12-3/TRBV12-4; abundance: -; d_gene: -; j_gene: TRBJ2-7; CDR3nt: TGTGCCAGCAGTAGGACAGTCTACGAGCAGTACTTC; CDR3aa: CASSRTVYEQYF
v_gene: TRBV5-1; abundance: -; d_gene: -; j_gene: TRBJ1-4; CDR3nt: TGCGCCAGCAGCTTGGGCAGATCTGAAAAACTGTTTTTT; CDR3aa: CASSLGRSEKLFF
v_gene: TRBV6-5; abundance: -; d_gene: TRBD2; j_gene: TRBJ2-1; CDR3nt: TGTGCCAGCAGTTACATAGCGGGGGTCTACAATGAGCAGTTCTTC; CDR3aa: CASSYIAGVYNEQFF
v_gene: TRBV2; abundance: -; d_gene: -; j_gene: TRBJ2-7; CDR3nt: TGTGCCAGCAGTGTACAGAACTTCTACGAGCAGTACTTC; CDR3aa: CASSVQNFYEQYF
v_gene: TRBV6-6; abundance: -; d_gene: -; j_gene: TRBJ1-1; CDR3nt: TGTGCCACCTGTCTCGGGGACATGAACACTGAAGCTTTCTTT; CDR3aa: CATCLGDMNTEAFF
v_gene: TRBV11-2; abundance: -; d_gene: -; j_gene: TRBJ2-2; CDR3nt: TGTGCCAGCAGCCTCGAGGGACTTGCCGGGGAGCTGTTTTTT; CDR3aa: CASSLEGLAGELFF
v_gene: TRBV9; abundance: -; d_gene: TRBD2; j_gene: TRBJ2-7; CDR3nt: TGTGCCAGCGCACGGGGGGGCTCCTACGAGCAGTACTTC; CDR3aa: CASARGGSYEQYF
v_gene: TRBV30; abundance: -; d_gene: -; j_gene: TRBJ2-3; CDR3nt: TGTGCCTGGAGGGCATTTAGTGGCGCAGATACGCAGTATTTT; CDR3aa: CAWRAFSGADTQYF
v_gene: TRBV3-1/TRBV3-2; abundance: -; d_gene: -; j_gene: TRBJ2-5; CDR3nt: TGTGCCAGCAGCCAAGGTCCAGGGGCCGGGCAAGAGACCCAGTACTTC; CDR3aa: CASSQGPGAGQETQYF
v_gene: TRBV2; abundance: -; d_gene: -; j_gene: TRBJ2-7; CDR3nt: TGTGCCAGCAGCCACTACGAGCAGTACTTC; CDR3aa: CASSHYEQYF
v_gene: TRBV7-7; abundance: -; d_gene: -; j_gene: TRBJ2-1; CDR3nt: TGTGCCAGCAGCAAGACTGCAGACTCCTACAATGAGCAGTTCTTC; CDR3aa: CASSKTADSYNEQFF
v_gene: TRBV11-2; abundance: -; d_gene: TRBD1; j_gene: TRBJ2-1; CDR3nt: TGTGCCAGCAGCTTAGGGCAGGGGGCGAACAATGAGCAGTTCTTC; CDR3aa: CASSLGQGANNEQFF
v_gene: TRBV7-2; abundance: -; d_gene: TRBD1; j_gene: TRBJ1-2; CDR3nt: TGTGCCAGCAGCTTATTTCAGGGGGCATATGGCTACACCTTC; CDR3aa: CASSLFQGAYGYTF
v_gene: TRBV27; abundance: -; d_gene: TRBD1; j_gene: TRBJ1-1; CDR3nt: TGTGCCAGCAGTTCCCTCCGACAGGGAATAATTTTT; CDR3aa: CASSSLRQGIIF
v_gene: TRBV7-9; abundance: -; d_gene: -; j_gene: TRBJ1-3; CDR3nt: TGTGCCAGCAGCTTTTTGGGGGCCTCTGGAAACACCATATATTTT; CDR3aa: CASSFLGASGNTIYF
v_gene: TRBV21-1; abundance: -; d_gene: -; j_gene: TRBJ2-3; CDR3nt: TGTGCCAGCACCCAGGGGGGCACAGATACGCAGTATTTT; CDR3aa: CASTQGGTDTQYF
v_gene: TRBV6-2/TRBV6-3; abundance: -; d_gene: -; j_gene: TRBJ1-2; CDR3nt: TGTGCCAGCAGTTACTATCCGGGGAGAGGTGGCTACACCTTC; CDR3aa: CASSYYPGRGGYTF
v_gene: TRBV14; abundance: -; d_gene: -; j_gene: TRBJ2-3; CDR3nt: TGTGCCAGCAGCCAAGATCGGAGTGCAGATACGCAGTATTTT; CDR3aa: CASSQDRSADTQYF
v_gene: TRBV5-8; abundance: -; d_gene: -; j_gene: TRBJ2-7; CDR3nt: TGTGCCAGCAGCTTGGTACCCGACAACGCCTACGAGCAGTACTTC; CDR3aa: CASSLVPDNAYEQYF
v_gene: TRBV6-1; abundance: -; d_gene: -; j_gene: TRBJ2-1; CDR3nt: TGTGCCAGCAGTGAAATTCTCCTAGGAGGGCATGAGCAGTTCTTC; CDR3aa: CASSEILLGGHEQFF
v_gene: TRBV4-1; abundance: -; d_gene: -; j_gene: TRBJ2-3; CDR3nt: TGCGCCAGCAGCCAAGATCTGGGTAAGACCACAGATACGCAGTATTTT; CDR3aa: CASSQDLGKTTDTQYF
v_gene: TRBV9; abundance: -; d_gene: TRBD1; j_gene: TRBJ1-2; CDR3nt: TGTGCCAGCAGCGCTTCCTACAGGGGAAATTATGGCTACACCTTC; CDR3aa: CASSASYRGNYGYTF
v_gene: TRBV6-5; abundance: -; d_gene: -; j_gene: TRBJ1-1; CDR3nt: TGTGCCAGCAGTTACTCCAGGACGAACACTGAAGCTTTCTTT; CDR3aa: CASSYSRTNTEAFF
v_gene: TRBV5-1; abundance: -; d_gene: -; j_gene: TRBJ1-3; CDR3nt: TGCGCCAGCAGCTTGTCGAGTGGCAGCTCTGGAAACACCATATATTTT; CDR3aa: CASSLSSGSSGNTIYF
v_gene: TRBV7-2; abundance: -; d_gene: -; j_gene: TRBJ1-5; CDR3nt: TGTGCCAGCAGCTTAGACAGACAGCAGCCCCAGCATTTT; CDR3aa: CASSLDRQQPQHF
v_gene: TRBV19; abundance: -; d_gene: TRBD2; j_gene: TRBJ2-5; CDR3nt: TGTGCCAGTAGTCCGGGAGGTGGGCAAGAGACCCAGTACTTC; CDR3aa: CASSPGGGQETQYF
v_gene: TRBV12-5; abundance: -; d_gene: -; j_gene: TRBJ2-3; CDR3nt: TGTGCTAGTGGTTTGCGTAGCGGCACAGATACGCAGTATTTT; CDR3aa: CASGLRSGTDTQYF
v_gene: TRBV3-1/TRBV3-2; abundance: -; d_gene: -; j_gene: TRBJ1-5; CDR3nt: TGTGCCAGCAGCCCTAGCGGGGCCATCAATCAGCCCCAGCATTTT; CDR3aa: CASSPSGAINQPQHF
v_gene: TRBV14; abundance: -; d_gene: TRBD2; j_gene: TRBJ2-5; CDR3nt: TGTGCCAGCAGCCAATCTTGGGCGGGAGTGGAGACCCAGTACTTC; CDR3aa: CASSQSWAGVETQYF
v_gene: TRBV28; abundance: once; d_gene: -; j_gene: TRBJ2-7; CDR3nt: TGTGCCAGCAGTTTTTCACTATCGAGCGGCGAGCAGTACTTC; CDR3aa: CASSFSLSSGEQYF
v_gene: TRBV30; abundance: few; d_gene: -; j_gene: TRBJ1-2; CDR3nt: TGTGCCTGGAGCCAATACAGAACTAACTATGGCTACACCTTC; CDR3aa: CAWSQYRTNYGYTF
v_gene: TRBV5-1; abundance: -; d_gene: -; j_gene: TRBJ1-3; CDR3nt: TGCGCCAGCAGCTTGGAGGGTTCTAGGGGAAACACCATATATTTT; CDR3aa: CASSLEGSRGNTIYF
v_gene: TRBV5-1; abundance: -; d_gene: -; j_gene: TRBJ2-2; CDR3nt: TGCGCCAGCAGTCCAAGCGGTCCGAACACCGGGGAGCTGTTTTTT; CDR3aa: CASSPSGPNTGELFF
v_gene: TRBV28; abundance: -; d_gene: TRBD2; j_gene: TRBJ2-7; CDR3nt: TGTGCCAGCAGCCCAGGGACTAGCGGATACATTACCTACGAGCAGTACTTC; CDR3aa: CASSPGTSGYITYEQYF
v_gene: TRBV5-8; abundance: -; d_gene: TRBD2; j_gene: TRBJ2-1; CDR3nt: TGTGCCAGCAGCTTGGTGGTGATCGGGACTAGTCACAATGAGCAGTTCTTC; CDR3aa: CASSLVVIGTSHNEQFF
v_gene: TRBV5-4; abundance: -; d_gene: TRBD2; j_gene: TRBJ2-1; CDR3nt: TGTGCCGGACGGGTAGCGGGAGGCAATGAGCAGTTCTTC; CDR3aa: CAGRVAGGNEQFF
v_gene: TRBV7-8; abundance: -; d_gene: TRBD2; j_gene: TRBJ2-1; CDR3nt: TGTGCCAGCAGCCAGACTAGCGGGAGACGTGAGCAGTTCTTC; CDR3aa: CASSQTSGRREQFF
v_gene: TRBV19; abundance: -; d_gene: -; j_gene: TRBJ2-4; CDR3nt: TGTGCCAGTAGTATCGGGGTGTCCATTCAGTACTTC; CDR3aa: CASSIGVSIQYF
v_gene: TRBV6-1; abundance: -; d_gene: TRBD1; j_gene: TRBJ1-2; CDR3nt: TGTGCCAGCAGTGAAGCCGACAGGGCATTCTATGGCTACACCTTC; CDR3aa: CASSEADRAFYGYTF
v_gene: TRBV7-2; abundance: few; d_gene: -; j_gene: TRBJ1-2; CDR3nt: TGTGCCAGCAGCTCCCGCGTGGGCGCGGATGGCTACACCTTC; CDR3aa: CASSSRVGADGYTF